A single sample gave rise to the 28 T cell receptor beta chains below, sequenced in a study of neurological immune-mediated disorders. Regarding time point: longitudinal time-point 1 (baseline). TCRdb recomputed calls from the 5' RACE reads with MiXCR, one row per CDR3 protein. The sample lists 55,000 to 65,000 distinct CDR3 sequences; 9.5% to 12% were seen once. The specimen sequenced was PBMCs. These TCRs come from a male donor with HTLV-1-associated myelopathy (HAM/TSP).

This clonotype was seen repeatedly, ten times or more. The chain combines TRBV5-1 with TRBJ1-1; D gene unclear. The germline V gene encodes CDR1 SGHRS and CDR2 YFSETQ. Trimming took off 3 bases at V and 2 bases at J, with 11 bases between the two ends. The CDR3 has 14 residues. The CDR3 DNA reads as TGCGCCAGCAGCTCAACCCTAAAAAACACTGAAGCTTTCTTT. It codes for CASSSTLKNTEAFF.

This clonotype was picked up many times. The chain uses TRBV5-1 and TRBJ2-7, with 7 bases matching TRBD2. The CDR3 extends over 14 amino acids. Germline loops: CDR1 SGHRS, CDR2 YFSETQ. Trimming at V came to 4 bases and at J to 2 bases, leaving 6 bases not matched to a gene. Here the CDR3 reads CASSPGLAAYEQYF. The CDR3 DNA reads as TGCGCCAGCAGCCCCGGGCTAGCGGCCTACGAGCAGTACTTC.

This clonotype appeared many times. The chain recombines TRBV5-1 with TRBJ1-1; 9 bases map to TRBD1. V lost 4 bases to trimming and J lost 2 bases; unmatched junction nucleotides: 6. CDR3 length equals 15 residues. CDR1 is SGHRS and CDR2 is YFSETQ in the germline V gene. CDR3 nucleotide sequence: TGCGCCAGCAGCCGGTGGACAGGGGAAAACACTGAAGCTTTCTTT. It codes for CASSRWTGENTEAFF.

This clonotype occurred many times. This chain joins TRBV6-5 and TRBJ1-2; 9 bases agree with TRBD1. CDR3 length: 17 residues. V lost 4 bases, J lost 2 bases, and 11 bases stayed unmatched. CDR1 and CDR2 (germline): MNHEY, SVGAGI. The CDR3 loop is CASSLDRGGFFNYGYTF. The CDR3 coding sequence is TGTGCCAGCAGTTTGGACAGGGGTGGTTTTTTCAACTATGGCTACACCTTC.

This clonotype was counted many times. V usage is TRBV20-1 and J usage is TRBJ2-2; D call uncertain. The germline V gene has CDR1 DFQATT and CDR2 SNEGSKA (reference sequence). The germline V and J ends were trimmed by 6 bases and 4 bases, with 15 bases remaining between them. The CDR3 runs 14 residues. DNA for the CDR3: TGCAGTGCAACGGTTAGGCACGGCACCGGGGAGCTGTTTTTT. Amino acid sequence: CSATVRHGTGELFF.

Ten or more counts support this clonotype. The chain links TRBV20-1 to TRBJ1-1; 10 bases are a match to TRBD1. The junction had 9 bases not matched to a gene; V was cut back by 0 bases and J by 11 bases. The CDR3 has 14 amino acids. Germline values: CDR1 DFQATT, CDR2 SNEGSKA (reference sequence). The CDR3 DNA reads TGCAGTGCTAGAGATGGACAGGGGGGCCCTGGCGCTTTCTTT. It specifies CSARDGQGGPGAFF.

The chain links TRBV4-3 to TRBJ2-3; 9 bases fit TRBD1. From germline, CDR1 is LGHNA and CDR2 YSLEER. This CDR3 region has 17 residues. V lost 1 base to trimming and J lost 2 bases; unmatched junction nucleotides: 7. DNA of the CDR3: TGCGCCAGCAGCCAAGGGGGGACAGGGATGTCCACAGATACGCAGTATTTT. This gives the protein CASSQGGTGMSTDTQYF.

This clonotype was recorded many times. The chain uses TRBV5-1 and TRBJ2-3, with a weak D call TRBD1 (5 bases). V was pared by 0 bases and J by 4 bases, with 12 bases between. Germline lookup yields CDR1 SGHRS and CDR2 YFSETQ. The CDR3 length is 15 residues. For the CDR3, the DNA is TGCGCCAGCAGCTTGGCCGGGTGGGGCGCAGATACGCAGTATTTT. Its translation: CASSLAGWGADTQYF.

This clonotype was found many times. The chain combines TRBV5-1 with TRBJ2-5; 8 bases match TRBD2. This CDR3 comprises 16 residues. Germline trimming cut 0 bases from V and 0 bases from J; bases unmatched to any gene: 4. Germline V gene lookup returns CDR1 SGHRS and CDR2 YFSETQ. The CDR3 is CASSLGTGGYQETQYF. The CDR3 coding sequence is TGCGCCAGCAGCTTGGGGACGGGGGGGTACCAAGAGACCCAGTACTTC.

This clonotype was seen ten or more times. The V and J genes are TRBV6-5 and TRBJ2-6; weak D call: TRBD2 (6 bases). The ends were cut back, 5 bases at V and 0 bases at J, with 14 bases in the middle. Germline V gives CDR1 MNHEY, CDR2 SVGAGI. This CDR3 has 17 residues. The CDR3 sequence: CASSRGLTSSGANVLTF. The CDR3 DNA follows: TGTGCCAGCAGTCGAGGACTAACCAGCTCTGGGGCCAACGTCCTGACTTTC.

The rearrangement links TRBV27 to TRBJ1-5; D gene unclear. CDR1 and CDR2 (germline): MNHEY, SMNVEV (reference sequence). The CDR3 consists of 16 residues. Between the trimmed V and J ends, which lost 6 bases and 3 bases, there was a span of 18 bases. The CDR3 loop reads CASSRQRGYDNQPQHF. Here the CDR3 DNA reads TGTGCCAGCAGCCGGCAGCGGGGATATGACAATCAGCCCCAGCATTTT.

This clonotype has a count of ten or more. The genes are TRBV9 and TRBJ1-4; D uncertain. Germline V gene lookup returns CDR1 SGDLS and CDR2 YYNGEE. The V gene lost 0 bases and the J gene lost 3 bases, with 12 bases spanning the gap. CDR3 length: 16 residues. CDR3 in DNA: TGTGCCAGCAGCGTAGGGTGGAGTGCGGCTAATGAAAAACTGTTTTTT. Residues: CASSVGWSAANEKLFF.

This clonotype has ten or more counts. The rearrangement links TRBV10-3 to TRBJ1-1; 10 bases align to TRBD1. Germline CDR1 and CDR2: ENHRY and SYGVKD. Trimming at V came to 4 bases and at J to 8 bases, leaving 10 bases not matched to a gene. This CDR3 has 15 residues. The CDR3 loop is CAISAPGTGAREAFF. CDR3 sequence (DNA): TGTGCCATCAGTGCCCCGGGGACAGGGGCGCGAGAAGCTTTCTTT.

This clonotype was observed many times. V usage is TRBV3-1 and J usage is TRBJ1-6, with D possibly TRBD1 on 5 matching bases. CDR1 and CDR2 (germline): LGHDT, YNNKEL (reference sequence). V dropped 6 bases and J dropped 10 bases, with 13 bases sitting between them. CDR3 size: 13 residues. The CDR3 protein is CASSSVQGSPLHF. CDR3 nucleotides: TGTGCCAGCAGTTCGGTCCAGGGCTCACCCCTCCACTTT.

The sample holds many counts of this clonotype. This chain joins TRBV20-1 and TRBJ1-1, with D tentatively TRBD1 (6 bases). Trimming removed 6 bases at V and 3 bases at J, with 17 bases between. Germline-derived CDR1 and CDR2 are DFQATT and SNEGSKA (reference sequence). The CDR3 totals 14 residues. DNA of the CDR3: TGCAGTGCCCCCGGAGGCAGGGGTTACACTGAAGCTTTCTTT. Translation: CSAPGGRGYTEAFF.

This clonotype occurred many times. This rearrangement joins TRBV7-9 to TRBJ1-1, with 7 bases aligning to TRBD1. Germline values: CDR1 SEHNR, CDR2 FQNEAQ (reference sequence). J gave up 7 bases and V 6 bases, and 11 bases lay outside the gene matches. There are 14 residues in the CDR3. This CDR3 is CASSLAGTDNEAFF. The CDR3 nucleotides read TGTGCCAGCAGTCTTGCCGGGACAGATAATGAAGCTTTCTTT.

For this clonotype: The junction does not match germline at one end; this may be a read error. The chain carries TRBV5-6 and TRBJ1-5, with a possible D match to TRBD1 (5 bases). CDR1 is SGHDT and CDR2 is YYEEEE in the germline V gene. The CDR3 consists of 14 residues. In nucleotides, the CDR3 is TGTGCCAGCAGCATGATAGGGGCGGGTCAGCCCCAGCACTTT. Translated: CASSMIGAGQPQHF. Full variable domain (remainder filled in from reference TRBV5-6 and TRBJ1-5): DAGVTQSPTHLIKTRGQQVTLRCSPKSGHDTVSWYQQALGQGPQFIFQYYEEEERQRGNFPDRFSGHQFPNYSSELNVNALLLGDSALYLCASSMIGAGQPQHFGDGTRLSIL.

Ten or more counts support this clonotype. The rearrangement joins TRBV10-2 to TRBJ2-3; the match to TRBD2 covers 11 bases. This CDR3 is 15 amino acids long. V trimming: 1 base; J trimming: 8 bases; junction bases outside the gene matches: 5. Germline-derived CDR1 and CDR2 are WSHSY and SAAADI. The CDR3 reads CASSEFSGGAGTQYF. CDR3 coding DNA: TGCGCCAGCAGTGAGTTTAGCGGGGGGGCAGGTACGCAGTATTTT.

This chain connects TRBV12-3 or TRBV12-4 to TRBJ1-3, with 9 bases lining up with TRBD1. The length of the CDR3 is 17 residues. V shed 5 bases and J 3 bases; nucleotides not matched to a gene: 11. The CDR3 coding sequence is TGTGCCAGCAGTCCCCGGGGACAGGGTATGATTGGAAACACCATATATTTT. This sequence encodes CASSPRGQGMIGNTIYF.

This clonotype was counted at least ten times. DNA for the CDR3: TGCAGTGCTAGAGGGTTTAGCGGGGGCCAAGAGACCCAGTACTTC. As protein: CSARGFSGGQETQYF. This rearrangement joins TRBV20-1 to TRBJ2-5, with 9 bases matching TRBD2. Germline CDR1 DFQATT, CDR2 SNEGSKA (reference sequence). Trimming removed 1 base from V and 1 base from J; junction bases left unmatched: 4. CDR3 length equals 15 residues.

In the case of this clonotype: A clone one base away is much larger, so this may be a read error. The V and J genes are TRBV27 and TRBJ2-3; 7 nucleotides line up with TRBD1. Trimming took 5 bases from V and 2 from J; bases not matched to a gene: 10. The CDR3 contains 16 residues. The germline V gene encodes CDR1 MNHEY and CDR2 SMNVEV (reference sequence). The chain's CDR3 is CASSMTRTGYTDTQYF. The CDR3 coding sequence is TGTGCCAGCAGTATGACGCGGACAGGATACACAGATACGCAGTATTTT.

This clonotype was seen many times. The rearrangement uses TRBV18 and TRBJ1-2, with 9 nucleotides matching TRBD1. Trimming removed 5 bases from V and 7 bases from J; junction bases left unmatched: 2. Germline CDR1 reads KGHSH; CDR2 reads LQKENI. The CDR3 extends over 12 amino acids. CDR3 region: CASSSDRGGYTF. The CDR3 DNA sequence: TGTGCCAGCTCATCGGACAGGGGTGGCTACACCTTC.

This clonotype has ten or more counts. This chain connects TRBV5-1 to TRBJ2-3; a possible D gene is TRBD1 (5 bases). Germline CDR1 is SGHRS and CDR2 is YFSETQ. Trimming shortened V by 0 bases and J by 5 bases, and 16 bases separated the two germline ends. CDR3 length: 16 amino acids. The CDR3 region has the DNA TGCGCCAGCAGCTTGGAGGGGCGGCAGGGCGGAGATACGCAGTATTTT. It specifies CASSLEGRQGGDTQYF.

This clonotype has at least ten counts. The chain recombines TRBV6-6 with TRBJ2-2, with D perhaps given as TRBD1 or TRBD2 (5 bases each). The V end lost 2 bases, the J end lost 2 bases, and 6 bases lay between the germline ends. The CDR3 totals 14 residues. Germline V lookup: CDR1 MNHNY, CDR2 SVGAGI (reference sequence). The CDR3 DNA reads as TGTGCCAGCAGTTACGGGGGAAACACCGGGGAGCTGTTTTTT. Residues: CASSYGGNTGELFF.

At least ten counts were recorded for this clonotype. The V gene is TRBV19, the J gene TRBJ2-7; 10 bases align to TRBD1. The germline V gene has CDR1 LNHDA and CDR2 SQIVND (reference sequence). This CDR3 region has 14 residues. V lost 4 bases, J lost 3 bases, and 3 bases stayed unmatched. The CDR3 here is CASSRQGALYEQYF. The CDR3 DNA reads as TGTGCCAGTAGTAGACAGGGGGCCCTCTACGAGCAGTACTTC.

This clonotype was seen repeatedly, ten times or more. The genes are TRBV3-1 and TRBJ1-1; possibly TRBD1 for D (6 bases). CDR1 and CDR2 from the germline V gene are LGHDT and YNNKEL (reference sequence). V was pared by 4 bases and J by 0 bases, with 12 bases between. The CDR3 contains 15 residues. The CDR3 DNA sequence: TGTGCCAGCAGCCCAGGTACAGGGTTGAACACTGAAGCTTTCTTT. This encodes CASSPGTGLNTEAFF.

This clonotype was observed many times. The gene calls are TRBV29-1 and TRBJ2-5, with D tentatively TRBD1 (6 bases). V lost 4 bases and J lost 0, with 9 bases in between. This CDR3 region has 13 residues. Looked up from germline, CDR1 is SQVTM and CDR2 is ANQGSEA. Here the CDR3 DNA reads TGCAGCGTTGGGCAGGGGAACCAAGAGACCCAGTACTTC. Translation gives CSVGQGNQETQYF.

This clonotype was recorded at least ten times. The rearrangement uses TRBV5-1 and TRBJ1-1; tentative D call: TRBD1 (5 bases). This CDR3 is 16 amino acids long. CDR1 is SGHRS and CDR2 is YFSETQ in the germline V gene. V shed 1 base and J shed 1 base, with 14 bases lying between them. The CDR3 nucleotides are TGCGCCAGCAGCTTGCTTCCGACAGAGCAGAACACTGAAGCTTTCTTT. Its translation is CASSLLPTEQNTEAFF.